Listed below are T cell receptor beta chains from one sample, sequenced in a study of OX40 agonist ivuxolimab in advanced cancers. Sequencing was performed with immunoSEQ multiplex PCR; in TCRdb, only in-frame clones are kept and a portion is missing. The data hold around 85,000 clones, with under 95% observed a single time. The material was CD4+ or CD8+ T cells sorted from blood, obtained in a trial of the OX40 agonist ivuxolimab. The receptors were gathered from an adult with an advanced solid tumor such as melanoma, head and neck, liver or kidney cancer. CDR3s include the opening cysteine and the closing phenylalanine or tryptophan. A D gene is named only where the DNA matches it firmly. Clone size is shown for a subset of rows, as once, few, many or a class of expanded clone.

length: 16
size: .
J: TRBJ1-6
V: TRBV6-5
D: TRBD1
DNA: TGTGCCAGCAGTTACGACAGGGGGTGGAGGAATTCACCCCTCCACTTT
CDR3: CASSYDRGWRNSPLHF

length: 13
size: .
J: TRBJ2-1
V: TRBV6-5
D: TRBD1
DNA: TGTGCCAGCAGTCTCCGACAGGGCAATGAGCAGTTCTTC
CDR3: CASSLRQGNEQFF

length: 15
size: .
J: TRBJ2-1
V: TRBV2
D: TRBD2
DNA: TGTGCCAGCAGTGAGGGGACTAGCTCTTTTAATGAGCAGTTCTTC
CDR3: CASSEGTSSFNEQFF

length: 16
size: .
J: TRBJ2-1
V: TRBV2
D: TRBD2
DNA: TGTGCCAGCAGTGATCTAGCGGGGGGGCCCTACAATGAGCAGTTCTTC
CDR3: CASSDLAGGPYNEQFF

length: 14
size: .
J: TRBJ1-1
V: TRBV27
D: .
DNA: TGTGCCAGCAGTTACCTCGGGGATAGATACGGAACTTTCTTT
CDR3: CASSYLGDRYGTFF

length: 15
size: .
J: TRBJ2-3
V: TRBV7-3
D: .
DNA: TGTGCCAGCAGCTTAACGGGTGGGGGTACAGATACGCAGTATTTT
CDR3: CASSLTGGGTDTQYF

length: 15
size: .
J: TRBJ2-1
V: TRBV4-3
D: .
DNA: TGCGCCAGCAGCGCCGGACTAATCTCCTACAATGAGCAGTTCTTC
CDR3: CASSAGLISYNEQFF

length: 14
size: .
J: TRBJ2-2
V: TRBV28
D: .
DNA: TGTGCCAGCAGGGGACATTTGGATACCGGGGAGCTGTTTTTT
CDR3: CASRGHLDTGELFF

length: 14
size: .
J: TRBJ1-1
V: TRBV9
D: .
DNA: TGTGCCAGCAGCGTAGGAGGAGGACACACTGAAGCTTTCTTT
CDR3: CASSVGGGHTEAFF

length: 14
size: .
J: TRBJ2-3
V: TRBV30
D: .
DNA: TGTGCCTGGAGGATGCAATCTAGCACAGATACGCAGTATTTT
CDR3: CAWRMQSSTDTQYF

length: 16
size: .
J: TRBJ2-5
V: TRBV7-7
D: .
DNA: TGTGCTAGCAGCTCCGCGCCCAGACAGAAACAAGAGACCCAGTACTTC
CDR3: CASSSAPRQKQETQYF

length: 13
size: .
J: TRBJ1-4
V: TRBV28
D: .
DNA: TGTGCCAGCAGTATGCCCTGGGGTGAAAAACTGTTTTTT
CDR3: CASSMPWGEKLFF

length: 12
size: .
J: TRBJ2-3
V: TRBV11-2
D: .
DNA: TGTGCCAGCAGCTTCGGCACAGATACGCAGTATTTT
CDR3: CASSFGTDTQYF

length: 14
size: .
J: TRBJ2-5
V: TRBV5-1
D: .
DNA: TGCGCCAGCAGTCAACAGGGCCCTGGAGAGACCCAGTACTTC
CDR3: CASSQQGPGETQYF

length: 11
size: .
J: TRBJ1-2
V: TRBV28
D: TRBD1
DNA: TGTGCCAGTCGGACAGGGGCCGGCTACACCTTC
CDR3: CASRTGAGYTF

length: 13
size: .
J: TRBJ1-5
V: TRBV30
D: .
DNA: TGTGCCTGGAGTGAGGACGGAGACCAGCCCCAGCATTTT
CDR3: CAWSEDGDQPQHF

length: 13
size: medium-sized
J: TRBJ2-1
V: TRBV29-1
D: TRBD2
DNA: TGCAGCGTTGCCGGCGGGAGGGTATATGAGCAGTTCTTC
CDR3: CSVAGGRVYEQFF

length: 13
size: .
J: TRBJ1-4
V: TRBV4-3
D: TRBD1
DNA: TGCGCCAGCAGCCCAGGGGGCAGTGAAAAACTGTTTTTT
CDR3: CASSPGGSEKLFF

length: 14
size: .
J: TRBJ2-7
V: TRBV2
D: TRBD2
DNA: TGTGCCAGCAGGCCCCAGACTAGCGGGGAGGAGCAGTACTTC
CDR3: CASRPQTSGEEQYF

length: 13
size: .
J: TRBJ2-2
V: TRBV29-1
D: TRBD1
DNA: TGCAGCGTCCGGGACAGGAACACCGGGGAGCTGTTTTTT
CDR3: CSVRDRNTGELFF

length: 15
size: .
J: TRBJ1-4
V: TRBV6-5
D: TRBD1
DNA: TGTGCCAGCACCCCTCGATGGGACAGGGATGAAAAACTGTTTTTT
CDR3: CASTPRWDRDEKLFF

length: 11
size: .
J: TRBJ2-1
V: TRBV7-2
D: .
DNA: TGTGCCAGCAGCTTAGGGGATGAGCAGTTCTTC
CDR3: CASSLGDEQFF

length: 15
size: .
J: TRBJ1-3
V: TRBV29-1
D: .
DNA: TGCAGCGTTGAAGATCCCTCTTCGTACGGAAACACCATATATTTT
CDR3: CSVEDPSSYGNTIYF

length: 12
size: .
J: TRBJ1-2
V: TRBV13
D: .
DNA: TGTGCCAGCAGCTTAGGTCTGGCGGGCTACACCTTC
CDR3: CASSLGLAGYTF

length: 13
size: once
J: TRBJ1-5
V: TRBV5-5
D: TRBD1
DNA: TGTGCCAGCAGCCGGACAGGCTCCCAGCCCCAGCATTTT
CDR3: CASSRTGSQPQHF

length: 14
size: few
J: TRBJ2-3
V: TRBV9
D: .
DNA: TGTGCCAGCAGCGTAGTGGGTAGCACAGATACGCAGTATTTT
CDR3: CASSVVGSTDTQYF